The next 9 T cell receptor beta chains were all read from a single sample in a study of blood T cell repertoires in COVID-19. Measured with immunoSEQ multiplex PCR; TCRdb has only the in-frame clones, and not every one. The profile shows about 440,000 clones, 80% to 90% of them singletons. Sequencing was performed on peripheral blood. The receptors originated from a woman aged 30 to 39 with acute or convalescent COVID-19.

The chain employs TRBV7-9 and TRBJ1-1; a possible D gene is TRBD1 (6 bases). Germline assignment: CDR1 SEHNR and CDR2 FQNEAQ (reference sequence). The CDR3 is 13 residues long. Deletions cut 5 bases from V and 7 bases from J, with 14 bases between. The CDR3 DNA follows: TGTGCCAGCAGCCAAGGGACACCTTATGAAGCTTTCTTT. This encodes CASSQGTPYEAFF.

The chain joins TRBV11-2 to TRBJ2-5; 7 nucleotides line up with TRBD1. Germline loops: CDR1 SGHAT, CDR2 FQNNGV. This CDR3 is 14 amino acids long. With 2 bases clipped from V and 3 bases from J, the junction kept 3 bases outside the gene matches. The CDR3 spells CASSLRGLEETQYF. The CDR3 DNA follows: TGTGCCAGCAGCTTAAGGGGGCTGGAAGAGACCCAGTACTTC. The full variable domain, completed using reference TRBV11-2 and TRBJ2-5, is EAGVAQSPRYKIIEKRQSVAFWCNPISGHATLYWYQQILGQGPKLLIQFQNNGVVDDSQLPKDRFSAERLKGVDSTLKIQPAKLEDSAVYLCASSLRGLEETQYFGPGTRLLVL.

The chain uses TRBV9 and TRBJ1-3; D might be TRBD1 (6 bases). The CDR3 is made up of 16 amino acids. V dropped 0 bases and J dropped 3 bases, with 13 bases sitting between them. Germline V gene lookup returns CDR1 SGDLS and CDR2 YYNGEE. The DNA for the CDR3 is TGTGCCAGCAGCGTAGCTCTGGGGGCAGGTGGAAACACCATATATTTT. Translated: CASSVALGAGGNTIYF.

The V and J genes are TRBV19 and TRBJ2-4; a weak D match, TRBD1 (6 bases). Trimming took 4 bases from V and 0 from J, leaving 13 bases between them. Germline lookup yields CDR1 LNHDA and CDR2 SQIVND (reference sequence). The CDR3 is 16 residues long. CDR3 amino acids: CASSNPGQLAKNIQYF. Written as DNA, the CDR3 is TGTGCCAGTAGTAACCCGGGACAACTAGCCAAAAACATTCAGTACTTC.

The genes are TRBV5-1 and TRBJ1-2; D may be TRBD1 (5 bases). Germline-derived CDR1 and CDR2 are SGHRS and YFSETQ. CDR3 length: 14 amino acids. The V gene lost 7 bases and the J gene lost 2 bases, with 15 bases spanning the gap. The CDR3 loop is CASSQLTGNYGYTF. DNA for the CDR3: TGCGCCAGCTCCCAACTCACAGGAAACTATGGCTACACCTTC.

CDR3 loop: CASRSTGASYGYTF. The CDR3 DNA sequence: TGTGCCAGCAGATCGACAGGGGCCAGCTATGGCTACACCTTC. V is TRBV6-5 and J is TRBJ1-2, with 8 bases fitting TRBD1. V lost 6 bases to trimming and J lost 4 bases; unmatched junction nucleotides: 7. Germline V gene lookup returns CDR1 MNHEY and CDR2 SVGAGI. The CDR3 is 14 residues long.

CDR3 nucleotides: TGTGCCAGCAGCTTAGAGAGGCAGAACCAAGAGACCCAGTACTTC. Its translation is CASSLERQNQETQYF. V usage is TRBV11-2 and J usage is TRBJ2-5; no clear D. The V and J ends lost 0 bases and 0 bases respectively, with 8 bases between them. This CDR3 is 15 amino acids long. Germline assignment: CDR1 SGHAT and CDR2 FQNNGV.

The V and J genes are TRBV6-5 and TRBJ2-3, with D tentatively TRBD2 (5 bases). The V and J ends lost 6 bases and 4 bases respectively, with 17 bases between them. The germline V gene has CDR1 MNHEY and CDR2 SVGAGI. CDR3 length: 15 amino acids. CDR3 in amino acids: CASSPRGGVADTQYF. The DNA of the CDR3 is TGTGCCAGCAGCCCCCGAGGAGGTGTGGCAGATACGCAGTATTTT.

The rearrangement links TRBV19 to TRBJ1-5; D not resolved. The CDR3 has 15 amino acids. V shed 6 bases and J shed 3 bases, with 15 bases lying between them. Germline V CDR1 and CDR2: LNHDA, SQIVND (reference sequence). In DNA, the CDR3 is TGTGCCAGTAGCAGCTTCCGAGACAACAATCAGCCCCAGCATTTT. It specifies CASSSFRDNNQPQHF.